This T cell receptor (beta chain) was profiled in a study of T cells in Graves' hyperthyroidism and ophthalmopathy. About the research overall: The authors collected peripheral blood at initial diagnosis, before any treatment. Findings and caveats of the study: Using 13 V-J features, a model discriminated ophthalmopathy from stable hyperthyroidism. It was a median around 6 months before onset that the model predicted ophthalmopathy. Clonotypes that were expanded in thyroid above 0.001 mostly appeared in blood too.

The TCR beta CDR3 regions underwent amplification using RNA transcripts as the source. HTBI primers were used for first-round RT-PCR of the TCR CDR3. Using its own MiXCR run on the multiplex PCR reads, TCRdb lists one record per CDR3 protein. The table records hundreds of thousands of distinct CDR3 sequences, about 16% of them present only once. This clonotype was recorded a few times. Its antigen is still unknown. Losses at the gene ends were 4 bases for V and 7 bases for J; bases not matched to a gene: 8. The CDR3 is made up of 17 amino acids. Germline V CDR1 and CDR2: SGHRS, YFSETQ. Sequenced: blood. The origin of this receptor is a woman between 40 and 55 years old with Graves' ophthalmopathy. The V call is TRBV5-1, the J call TRBJ2-1, with TRBD2 matching 16 bases. The CDR3 reads CASSGTSGGAIANEQFF. In DNA form, the CDR3 reads TGCGCCAGCAGCGGGACTAGCGGGGGGGCGATTGCAAATGAGCAGTTCTTC.